This TCR beta chain was found in a study of PD-L1 blockade in urothelial cancer. Germline CDR1 is LNHDA and CDR2 is SQIVND (reference sequence). The CDR3 has 13 residues. Measured with immunoSEQ multiplex PCR; TCRdb has only the in-frame clones, and not every one. The table records 40,000 to 45,000 clones, approximately 84% of them present only once. Time point specified: peripheral blood 6 weeks after treatment start. In regard to this clone: One junction end does not reproduce the germline sequence, and a read error may be involved.

This clonotype was obtained from a man in his 70s with urothelial cancer. This chain uses TRBV19 with TRBJ1-3, with TRBD1 identical over 11 bases. The material sequenced was PBMCs, taken around atezolizumab (anti-PD-L1) treatment. CDR3 in DNA: TGTGCCAGTAGTGCCCGGACAGGGGGCAATGGGCGTTTT. It is translated as CASSARTGGNGRF. Looking up the rest from reference TRBV19 and TRBJ1-3 gives the full variable domain: DGGITQSPKYLFRKEGQNVTLSCEQNLNHDAMYWYRQDPGQGLRLIYYSQIVNDFQKGDIAEGYSVSREKKESFPLTVTSAQKNPTAFYLCASSARTGGNGRFGEGSWLTVV.